The 3 T cell receptor beta chains below all came from one sample that was sequenced in a study of T cells after yellow fever vaccination (dated by TCRdb to 2018 to 2020). The library was produced with 5' RACE. This sample was sequenced with an Illumina HiSeq 2500. Using fastp at Q25 and MiXCR, TCRdb reprocessed the public reads and kept productive beta chains. CDR3 protein duplicates are merged, each entry listing the most common genes and DNA. The sample data list 250,000 or so distinct CDR3 sequences, and about 7.1% of these were observed just once. The ten top clones hold roughly 0.93% of the sample. The treatment or condition label for this specimen denotes: live attenuated yellow fever vaccine strain. The material sequenced was CD4+ T cells sorted from PBMCs, taken 15 days after the yellow fever booster vaccination. These receptors were collected from a man aged 30 to 39 who received the YFV17D yellow fever vaccine.

This clonotype was found a few times. The chain combines TRBV15 with TRBJ2-7, with TRBD1 matching 11 bases. CDR1 is LNHNV and CDR2 is YYDKDF in the germline V gene (reference sequence). The CDR3 is made up of 17 amino acids. With 1 base clipped from V and 3 bases from J, the junction kept 8 bases outside the gene matches. CDR3 bases: TGTGCCACCAGCAGAGTTGGGGCCGGGACAGGGGGCTACGAGCAGTACTTC. Protein: CATSRVGAGTGGYEQYF.

This clonotype has a count of ten or more. V usage is TRBV5-1 and J usage is TRBJ2-3; 12 bases fit TRBD2. Germline V gene data show CDR1 as SGHRS and CDR2 as YFSETQ. CDR3 length: 17 amino acids. After removal of 4 bases from V and 2 bases from J, the junction contained 8 bases not matched to a gene. The CDR3 DNA reads as TGCGCCAGCAGCCGACGGACTAGCGGGACCACCACAGATACGCAGTATTTT. This encodes CASSRRTSGTTTDTQYF.

This clonotype was counted a few times. This rearrangement joins TRBV7-2 to TRBJ2-7; D might be TRBD1 or TRBD2, each matching 5 bases. Germline loops: CDR1 SGHTA, CDR2 FQGNSA. The CDR3 spans 16 residues. V dropped 5 bases and J dropped 5 bases, with 22 bases sitting between them. CDR3 sequence: CASSPRGPGTLNEQYF. In DNA form, the CDR3 reads TGTGCCAGCAGCCCCCGTGGCCCCGGGACCCTAAACGAGCAGTACTTC.